These 30 T cell receptor beta chains originate from one sample sequenced in a study of regulatory T cells in long-lasting Graves disease. Noted time point: newly diagnosed GD, antithyroid drugs for less than 3 months. PBMC RNA served as the TCR library source. Construction of the TCR beta libraries employed iRepertoire HTBI primers in conjunction with Arm-PCR of CDR3 regions. TCRdb called the multiplex PCR reads again in MiXCR, with one record for every CDR3 protein. The repertoire includes more than 300,000 distinct CDR3 sequences, approximately 10% of them detected once, and approximately 17% sits in the top ten. This sample also appeared in a second study, on T cells in Graves' hyperthyroidism and ophthalmopathy.

The sample in question was peripheral blood mononuclear cells (PBMCs), obtained at new diagnosis, from a patient treated with antithyroid drugs. These receptor sequences come from a woman under 30 with Graves disease.

This clonotype appeared many times. The V and J genes are TRBV5-5 and TRBJ1-5; D is uncertain. The length of the CDR3 is 14 residues. The germline gives CDR1 SGHKS, CDR2 YYEKEE (reference sequence). V lost 0 bases to trimming and J lost 3 bases, with 7 bases between them. The CDR3 DNA is TGTGCCAGCAGCTTGGGGGCAGACAATCAGCCCCAGCATTTT. Amino acids: CASSLGADNQPQHF.

This clonotype was detected ten times or more. V usage is TRBV19 and J usage is TRBJ2-3; D is undetermined. V was clipped by 8 bases and J by 0 bases, with 12 bases between them. The length of the CDR3 is 14 residues. Looked up from germline, CDR1 is LNHDA and CDR2 is SQIVND (reference sequence). CDR3 sequence (DNA): TGTGCCAGTTCGAAAGGGCGTAGCACAGATACGCAGTATTTT. It specifies CASSKGRSTDTQYF.

This clonotype was counted ten times or more. This chain joins TRBV20-1 and TRBJ2-7; D may correspond to TRBD1 or TRBD2 (5 bases each). CDR3 length: 14 amino acids. Germline-derived CDR1 and CDR2 are DFQATT and SNEGSKA (reference sequence). V was clipped by 7 bases and J by 6 bases, with 22 bases between them. In DNA, the CDR3 is TGCAGTGTCCCCGAGGGGCAGGGACCGGGCGAGCAGTACTTC. It specifies CSVPEGQGPGEQYF.

This clonotype was counted between two and nine times. This chain uses TRBV5-1 with TRBJ2-1; TRBD1 matches 7 bases. Germline V CDR1 and CDR2: SGHRS, YFSETQ. The CDR3 sequence is 16 residues long. The ends lost 5 bases at V and 4 bases at J; junction bases unmatched: 12. The CDR3 reads CASSLRGGGRYNEQFF. The DNA of the CDR3 is TGCGCCAGCAGTCTCCGAGGGGGCGGTCGATACAATGAGCAGTTCTTC.

This clonotype was detected many times. This chain links TRBV4-3 with TRBJ1-5; D is uncertain. V was cut by 0 bases and J by 0 bases, with 9 bases left in between. Germline V gene sequence: CDR1 LGHNA, CDR2 YSLEER. The CDR3 consists of 16 residues. CDR3 sequence (DNA): TGCGCCAGCAGCCAAGATCACGGTCGTAGCAATCAGCCCCAGCATTTT. Translated: CASSQDHGRSNQPQHF.

The rearrangement links TRBV5-1 to TRBJ2-3; D uncertain. The CDR3 runs to 13 residues. Deletions cut 0 bases from V and 6 bases from J, with 8 bases between. Looked up from germline, CDR1 is SGHRS and CDR2 is YFSETQ. In nucleotides, the CDR3 is TGCGCCAGCAGCTTGGCCAAGTTTGATACGCAGTATTTT. The encoded protein is CASSLAKFDTQYF. Together with reference TRBV5-1 and TRBJ2-3, the CDR3 gives the full variable domain: KAGVTQTPRYLIKTRGQQVTLSCSPISGHRSVSWYQQTPGQGLQFLFEYFSETQRNKGNFPGRFSGRQFSNSRSEMNVSTLELGDSALYLCASSLAKFDTQYFGPGTRLTVL.

In this sample, this clonotype turned up many times. The chain has TRBV7-8 and TRBJ2-5, with D uncertain. In germline, CDR1 is SGHVS, CDR2 FQNEAQ. This CDR3 has 18 amino acids. V lost 5 bases to trimming and J lost 4 bases, with 26 bases between them. The CDR3 region is CASSKGPLRQDPAETQYF. The DNA for the CDR3 is TGTGCCAGCAGCAAAGGCCCCTTAAGGCAGGACCCCGCAGAGACCCAGTACTTC.

At least ten counts were recorded for this clonotype. This chain connects TRBV20-1 to TRBJ2-3; TRBD2 is a possible D gene (5 bases). From germline, CDR1 is DFQATT and CDR2 SNEGSKA (reference sequence). The CDR3 is made up of 14 amino acids. V lost 3 bases, J lost 1 base, and 11 bases lay in between. The CDR3 coding sequence is TGCAGTGCTAGTGGGCGGGTGGGCACAGATACGCAGTATTTT. Residues: CSASGRVGTDTQYF.

This clonotype has a count of ten or more. The chain joins TRBV28 to TRBJ1-4, with unresolved D. The CDR3 length is 16 residues. The V end lost 5 bases, the J end lost 1 base, and 14 bases lay between the germline ends. The germline gives CDR1 MDHEN, CDR2 SYDVKM. The CDR3 protein is CASSGERYRTNEKLFF. CDR3 nucleotides: TGTGCCAGCAGTGGGGAGAGATACAGAACTAATGAAAAACTGTTTTTT.

About this clonotype: A far larger clone is one nucleotide away, so this likely arose from a read error. V is TRBV27 and J is TRBJ2-2; D is uncertain. The CDR3 runs to 16 residues. Germline V lookup: CDR1 MNHEY, CDR2 SMNVEV (reference sequence). The CDR3 region has the DNA TGTGCCAGCAGCTTATCGAAAGACTTCCCAACCGGGGAGCTGTTTTTT. It encodes CASSLSKDFPTGELFF.

This clonotype was counted ten times or more. This chain links TRBV28 with TRBJ2-1; D may be TRBD2 (6 bases). Germline CDR1 and CDR2: MDHEN and SYDVKM. This CDR3 spans 16 amino acids. V was cut by 0 bases and J by 0 bases, with 9 bases left in between. CDR3 protein: CASSLWETSSYNEQFF. In nucleotides, the CDR3 is TGTGCCAGCAGTTTATGGGAGACTAGCTCCTACAATGAGCAGTTCTTC.

This clonotype came up a few times. This chain uses TRBV6-5 with TRBJ2-1; the D call may be TRBD1 or TRBD2 (5 bases each). Between the trimmed V and J ends, which lost 4 bases and 8 bases, there was a span of 15 bases. This CDR3 comprises 14 residues. CDR1 is MNHEY, CDR2 SVGAGI, per germline. CDR3: CASSSGTHAYEQFF. Here the CDR3 DNA reads TGTGCCAGCAGTTCCGGGACCCACGCTTATGAGCAGTTCTTC.

This clonotype was recorded many times. The chain carries TRBV7-2 and TRBJ1-2; possible D gene TRBD1, 5 bases. The germline V gene encodes CDR1 SGHTA and CDR2 FQGNSA. The CDR3 is 14 amino acids. Trimming stripped 1 base from V and 8 bases from J, with 14 bases between. The CDR3 sequence is CASSLVSFGGGYTF. DNA for the CDR3: TGTGCCAGCAGCTTAGTCTCATTTGGGGGGGGCTACACCTTC.

This clonotype was counted many times. Here the CDR3 reads CASSFDRGSAETQYF. CDR3 bases: TGTGCCAGCAGCTTCGACAGGGGGTCGGCGGAGACCCAGTACTTC. The chain couples TRBV7-2 to TRBJ2-5, with 9 bases lining up with TRBD1. V was pared by 3 bases and J by 5 bases, with 7 bases of the junction left unmatched. This CDR3 contains 15 residues. Germline V gene data show CDR1 as SGHTA and CDR2 as FQGNSA.

The table lists this clonotype with many counts. CDR3 residues: CASSLAVETQYF. In nucleotides, the CDR3 is TGTGCCAGCAGCTTAGCGGTGGAGACCCAGTACTTC. V usage is TRBV7-2 and J usage is TRBJ2-5; D unclear. V shed 0 bases and J shed 5 bases, with 4 bases lying between them. From germline, CDR1 is SGHTA and CDR2 FQGNSA. This CDR3 spans 12 amino acids.

This clonotype was counted many times. The J gene is TRBJ2-5, the V gene TRBV4-3, with 7 bases lining up with TRBD2. After removal of 2 bases from V and 5 bases from J, the junction contained 8 bases not matched to a gene. The CDR3 totals 15 residues. In germline, CDR1 is LGHNA, CDR2 YSLEER. CDR3 bases: TGCGCCAGCAGCCAACTATCCTCGGGGGGTGAGACCCAGTACTTC. Translated, it gives CASSQLSSGGETQYF.

This clonotype was counted ten times or more. This chain links TRBV20-1 with TRBJ2-5; perhaps TRBD2 as D (6 bases). CDR1 DFQATT and CDR2 SNEGSKA come from the germline V gene (reference sequence). This CDR3 has 13 amino acids. Trimming left V 6 bases short and J 2 bases short, with 13 bases between. Here the CDR3 DNA reads TGCAGTGCGAGTCGGGGGACTCAAGAGACCCAGTACTTC. Protein product: CSASRGTQETQYF.

Note on this clonotype: The junction departs from the called germline gene at one end, perhaps through a read error. This CDR3 is CASGYSQETQYF. CDR3 nucleotides: TGTGCCAGCGGTTACTCACAAGAGACCCAGTACTTC. The rearrangement uses TRBV6-5 and TRBJ2-5; D not resolved. The CDR3 is 12 amino acids. Germline V lookup: CDR1 MNHEY, CDR2 SVGAGI.

This clonotype came up many times. The V and J genes are TRBV4-1 and TRBJ1-1; no clear D gene. The CDR3 covers 14 residues. The V end was cut by 0 bases, the J end by 7 bases, with 12 bases between. CDR1 and CDR2 from the germline V gene are MGHRA and YSYEKL. The CDR3 DNA follows: TGCGCCAGCAGCCAAGACTCCGGACGGCTTGAAGCTTTCTTT. It yields the protein CASSQDSGRLEAFF.

This clonotype was recorded many times. The rearrangement joins TRBV7-9 to TRBJ2-7; no clear D. Per the germline V gene, CDR1 is SEHNR and CDR2 is FQNEAQ (reference sequence). This CDR3 comprises 16 residues. V shed 1 base and J shed 1 base, with 14 bases lying between them. The CDR3 DNA reads TGTGCCAGCAGCTTAGGGGTAGGGATGAGGTCCTACGAGCAGTACTTC. Translation gives CASSLGVGMRSYEQYF.

The chain joins TRBV7-2 to TRBJ1-5; D is ambiguous. Germline-derived CDR1 and CDR2 are SGHTA and FQGNSA. V gave up 2 bases and J gave up 6 bases, with 11 bases separating them. This CDR3 spans 14 amino acids. The CDR3 DNA is TGTGCCAGCAGCTTAACGCGGAGGGTTCAGCCCCAGCATTTT. Amino acids: CASSLTRRVQPQHF. The variable domain in full, with the rest retrieved from reference TRBV7-2 and TRBJ1-5, is GAGVSQSPSNKVTEKGKDVELRCDPISGHTALYWYRQSLGQGLEFLIYFQGNSAPDKSGLPSDRFSAERTGGSVSTLTIQRTQQEDSAVYLCASSLTRRVQPQHFGDGTRLSIL.

This clonotype was observed a few times. V is TRBV15 and J is TRBJ1-2; 7 bases match TRBD1. The CDR3 extends over 14 amino acids. Germline V gene data show CDR1 as LNHNV and CDR2 as YYDKDF (reference sequence). V was pared by 3 bases and J by 3 bases, with 4 bases of the junction left unmatched. The CDR3 loop reads CATSSTGEDYGYTF. Here the CDR3 DNA reads TGTGCCACCAGCAGTACAGGGGAGGACTATGGCTACACCTTC.

At least ten counts were recorded for this clonotype. This chain joins TRBV29-1 and TRBJ2-5; D unresolved. Trimming shortened V by 1 base and J by 0 bases, and 3 bases separated the two germline ends. The CDR3 has 12 amino acids. The germline CDR1 and CDR2 sequences are SQVTM and ANQGSEA. As DNA, the CDR3 is TGCAGCGTTGAAGGGAACCAAGAGACCCAGTACTTC. Translated: CSVEGNQETQYF.

This clonotype occurred many times. The chain joins TRBV7-6 to TRBJ1-1; D remains ambiguous. Germline values: CDR1 SGHVS, CDR2 FNYEAQ. Trimming stripped 5 bases from V and 3 bases from J, with 16 bases between. The CDR3 spans 15 residues. CDR3 nucleotides: TGTGCCAGCAGCCCGCCCGACAAGGGATACACTGAAGCTTTCTTT. Amino acids: CASSPPDKGYTEAFF. Full variable domain (rest looked up from reference TRBV7-6 and TRBJ1-1): GAGVSQSPRYKVTKRGQDVALRCDPISGHVSLYWYRQALGQGPEFLTYFNYEAQQDKSGLPNDRFSAERPEGSISTLTIQRTEQRDSAMYRCASSPPDKGYTEAFFGQGTRLTVV.

Many counts were recorded for this clonotype. The chain couples TRBV5-1 to TRBJ1-6; perhaps TRBD1 as D (5 bases). In germline, CDR1 is SGHRS, CDR2 YFSETQ. The CDR3 is 15 residues long. Trimming removed 0 bases from V and 7 bases from J, with 11 bases in between. Written as DNA, the CDR3 is TGCGCCAGCAGCTTGGCGGCAGGGAGAAATTCACCCCTCCACTTT. It encodes CASSLAAGRNSPLHF. The complete variable domain, with remaining parts taken from reference TRBV5-1 and TRBJ1-6, reads KAGVTQTPRYLIKTRGQQVTLSCSPISGHRSVSWYQQTPGQGLQFLFEYFSETQRNKGNFPGRFSGRQFSNSRSEMNVSTLELGDSALYLCASSLAAGRNSPLHFGNGTRLTVT.

This clonotype was counted ten times or more. The gene calls are TRBV12-3 or TRBV12-4 and TRBJ2-7, with 11 bases matching TRBD1. This CDR3 has 14 residues. V was pared by 8 bases and J by 6 bases, with 9 bases of the junction left unmatched. The CDR3, as DNA: TGTGCCAGCGGGAGGGGACAGGGGGAATCCGAGCAGTACTTC. Translation: CASGRGQGESEQYF.

The table lists this clonotype with many counts. The rearrangement joins TRBV28 to TRBJ2-1, with a tentative D call TRBD1 (5 bases). The CDR3 has 13 residues. The V end lost 6 bases, the J end lost 8 bases, and 14 bases lay between the germline ends. The germline CDR1 and CDR2 sequences are MDHEN and SYDVKM. The CDR3 spells CASRLIPGHEQFF. The CDR3 DNA sequence: TGTGCCAGCAGATTAATCCCAGGGCATGAGCAGTTCTTC.

This clonotype showed up just a few times. The rearrangement links TRBV4-3 to TRBJ1-6; no clear D gene. CDR1 and CDR2 from the germline V gene are LGHNA and YSLEER. There are 18 residues in the CDR3. Trimming removed 0 bases at V and 6 bases at J, with 18 bases between. CDR3 protein: CASSQDGSPILGNSPLHF. The DNA for the CDR3 is TGCGCCAGCAGCCAAGATGGTTCCCCAATTTTGGGTAATTCACCCCTCCACTTT.

The chain has TRBV27 and TRBJ2-1; 7 bases line up with TRBD2. The last part of the DNA fits TRBJ2-5 better; the J call may be wrong. This CDR3 is built from 16 residues. CDR1 and CDR2 (germline): MNHEY, SMNVEV (reference sequence). The CDR3 sequence is CASSPRDPGGWETQYF. CDR3 sequence (DNA): TGTGCCAGCAGTCCCCGGGATCCCGGGGGGTGGGAGACCCAGTACTTC.

The table lists this clonotype with many counts. This chain links TRBV19 with TRBJ2-2; 8 bases align to TRBD2. CDR3 length equals 16 residues. CDR1 LNHDA and CDR2 SQIVND come from the germline V gene (reference sequence). J gave up 6 bases and V 4 bases, and 10 bases lay outside the gene matches. The CDR3 bases are TGTGCCAGTAGTAAGGTCGAGCGGGGGTATTCCGGGGAGCTGTTTTTT. It yields the protein CASSKVERGYSGELFF.